This TCR beta chain was obtained from a study of blood T cells in healthy people across ages (dated by TCRdb to 2015 to 2017). Notes on the research overall: In model experiments, template switching captured about one uniquely barcoded TCR beta cDNA molecule for every two T cells. To track age-related changes in TCR beta repertoire diversity, the study relied on deep sequencing normalized with unique cDNA molecular identifiers. Donors were grouped into four age groups: young (average 16 years), middle-aged (under 40), aged (roughly 67) and long-lived (around 80). The study analyzed two additional independent replicas of 1 million unique cDNA reads from the same blood draw for two donors, one aged 18 to 30 and one aged 80 or older.

A few counts support this clonotype. Its target antigen remains unknown. No much larger clone exists at a distance of one base, and base qualities are not known. Study-level results and caveats: Donor CMV infection status was unknown, potentially confounding age-related changes in expanded clonotypes. The long-lived group showed more naive CD4+ T cells, fewer expanded clones and increased TCR diversity than the aged group, suggesting age selection. Total diversity estimates from one million sequenced T cells were considered lower bounds and underestimates. The percentage of naive T cells measured by flow cytometry correlated strongly with observed TCR beta diversity. As age increased, observed TCR beta diversity per million T cells dropped in a roughly linear way, and a significant reduction was already evident by age around 41. Bulk unsorted PBMC profiling prevented conclusive comparison of naive and antigen-experienced compartments.

There are 12 amino acids in the CDR3, from cysteine to phenylalanine inclusive. Of all the DNA, just the CDR3 is kept, 36 bases in frame from base 1. V is pared back by 7 bases and J by 2 bases, with 10 bases lying between the germline termini. Sequences SQVTM (CDR1) and ANQGSEA (CDR2) are obtained from the germline V gene. The library was obtained by 5' RACE. Sequencing was carried out with an Illumina HiSeq 2500. A second PCR of about 7 to 12 cycles was run with a J-beta primer mix and a sample-barcoded 5' primer. Each TCR beta cDNA molecule received a unique molecular identifier from a template-switch 5' adaptor carrying 12 random nucleotides. Each sample yielded at least 3 million CDR3-containing paired-end reads. All of the RNA was converted into first-strand cDNA using the Mint cDNA synthesis kit, with a TRBC-specific oligonucleotide serving as the primer. All cDNA was treated with uracil-DNA glycosylase and then went through a first 18-cycle PCR with the universal primers M1SS and BC2_uni_R. As for how the authors treated the data: For normalization, 1 million high-quality reads were randomly selected from each sample, with every read carrying a distinct molecular identifier. Instead of being binned into consensus sequences, reads that shared molecular identifiers were thrown out. MiTCR, run with a Q25 quality threshold and the strictest error-elimination algorithm, handled CDR3 identification, clonotype clustering and error correction. Lower-bound total TCR beta diversity was estimated with a nonparametric unseen species model using Euler transformation. TCRdb's own reprocessing of the public reads used fastp at Q25 and MiXCR and kept productive beta chains. Each entry merges the rows of one CDR3 protein and shows their most common DNA and genes. The V and J calls shown here were made by TCRdb, not taken from the authors' results. The sample table shows some 760,000 distinct CDR3 sequences, and 20% to 25% are seen once. Roughly a tenth of the sample belongs to the ten largest clones.

The 40 or so donors, aged about 6 to 100 years, were systemically healthy Caucasian individuals from Russia. Each donor gave ten milliliters of peripheral blood, drawn into EDTA-treated Vacutainer tubes. Ficoll-Paque density-gradient centrifugation was used to isolate PBMCs, with at least 7 million per sample. Trizol reagent was used to extract total RNA from the PBMCs, yielding at least 6 micrograms per sample. Naive CD45RAhigh/CD27high T cell percentages were measured by flow cytometry on a PBMC aliquot from every donor. These data also featured in a second study, about T cells of mothers and their children. Per the second study: Nine systemically healthy Caucasian individuals, comprising three mothers and their six children, were included as donors. cDNA synthesis used all of the extracted RNA, with approximately 1.4 ug of RNA in each 15 ul reaction. Sample barcodes and 2-4 random nucleotides were added via the M1S primer in the second PCR. Over 8 million TCR beta CDR3 reads were obtained for each mother, and 3 million to 3.5 million reads were obtained for each child. TCR recombination output is similarly shaped by thymic selection in related and unrelated pairs, with a minor effect exerted by inherited differences. Normalized repertoire overlap in related mother-child pairs was always slightly higher than in unrelated mother-child pairs, but the difference was never significant. With a sensitivity of approximately 93 clones per million clonotypes, no persistent microchimeric T cell clones were detected. In the study, deep NGS was used to compare the TCR beta repertoires of mothers and children, and features distinguishing related mother-child pairs from unrelated individuals were sought. Mothers averaged approximately 41 +/- 4 years of age and children averaged around 10 +/- 4 years. After adapters were ligated using NEBNext reagents, the libraries underwent 100+100 nt paired-end sequencing on an Illumina HiSeq 2000. To prevent cross-contamination, the mother and child libraries were prepared one month apart and sequenced in separate runs. Between about 500,000 and 2,100,000 distinct TCR beta clonotypes were identified per donor. Naive TCR beta clonotypes were estimated from low-frequency clonotypes matched to each donor's FACS-determined naive share, without sorting.

This chain joins TRBV29-1 to TRBJ2-3; matching of 6 bases hints at TRBD1 as the D gene. Sequenced material: blood. This TCR derives from a boy aged 5 to 17 in good health. Here the CDR3 is given as CSDTGYTDTQYF. The sequenced DNA: TGCAGCGATACAGGGTACACAGATACGCAGTATTTT.